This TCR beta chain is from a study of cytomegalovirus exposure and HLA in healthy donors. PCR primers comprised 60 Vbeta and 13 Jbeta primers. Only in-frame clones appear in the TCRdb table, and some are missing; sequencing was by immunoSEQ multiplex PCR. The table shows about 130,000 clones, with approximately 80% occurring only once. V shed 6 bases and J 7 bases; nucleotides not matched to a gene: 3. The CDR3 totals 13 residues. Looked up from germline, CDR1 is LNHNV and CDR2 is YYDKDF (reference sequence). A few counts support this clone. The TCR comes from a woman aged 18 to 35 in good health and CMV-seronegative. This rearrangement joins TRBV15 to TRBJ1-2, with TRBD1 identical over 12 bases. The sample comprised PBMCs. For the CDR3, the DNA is TGTGCCACCAGTGGGACAGGGGGCTTTGGCTACACCTTC. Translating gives CATSGTGGFGYTF.